This TCR beta chain was obtained from a study of neurological immune-mediated disorders. There are 12 residues in the CDR3. The V and J ends lost 0 bases and 10 bases respectively, with 8 bases between them. Looked up from germline, CDR1 is SGHRS and CDR2 is YFSETQ. This clonotype was observed many times. MiXCR was run by TCRdb on the 5' RACE reads, yielding one entry per CDR3 protein. The sample shows tens of thousands of distinct CDR3 sequences, around 9.7% of them seen only once. The time point denotes: longitudinal time-point 2. The unsorted libraries were made from 2 million PBMCs kept at -80 C. The sequenced material came from PBMCs. The receptor was derived from a man aged 25 to 45 in good health. The chain combines TRBV5-1 with TRBJ2-1; D unresolved. CDR3 DNA sequence: TGCGCCAGCAGCTTGGCCGTAGGAGAGCAGTTCTTC. This translates into CASSLAVGEQFF.